A selection of T cell receptor beta chains follows, all from one sample in a study of OX40 agonist ivuxolimab in advanced cancers. The repertoire was sequenced with immunoSEQ multiplex PCR; TCRdb's copy has only in-frame clones and lacks some. In the table there are about 25,000 clones, around four fifths of which are singletons. Source: CD4+ or CD8+ T cells sorted from blood, taken in a trial of the OX40 agonist ivuxolimab. These receptors were collected from an adult with an advanced solid tumor such as melanoma, head and neck, liver or kidney cancer. CDR3s include the opening cysteine and the closing phenylalanine or tryptophan. D genes are given only for firm matches. A row's size may be missing; if present it is once, few, many or a size class.

>-|TRBV5-6|TRBJ2-2|-
TGTGCCAGCAGCTTGGCGGCAGGGAGCGGGGAGCTGTTTTTT
CASSLAAGSGELFF
>-|TRBV6-4|TRBJ2-2|TRBD2
TGTGCCAGCACCCCCTCTTCGTTGGCGGGAGCTTACACCGGGGAGCTGTTTTTT
CASTPSSLAGAYTGELFF
>-|TRBV19|TRBJ2-5|TRBD2
TGTGCCAGTAGGGAAGAGCGGGGGGGCCGGGAGACCCAGTACTTC
CASREERGGRETQYF
>-|TRBV7-9|TRBJ2-7|TRBD2
TGTGCCAGCAGCTCCACGGCGGGAGCCTACGAGCAGTACTTC
CASSSTAGAYEQYF
>-|TRBV11-1|TRBJ2-5|-
TGTGCCAGCAGCCCCCGGACAAATCTGAAAGAGACCCAGTACTTC
CASSPRTNLKETQYF
>-|TRBV7-6|TRBJ1-3|TRBD1
TGTGCCAGCAGCTCCTGGACAGGGGGAAGAAACACCATATATTTT
CASSSWTGGRNTIYF
>-|TRBV28|TRBJ1-2|-
TGTGCCAGCAGTTTATCGGATGGCTACACCTTC
CASSLSDGYTF
>-|TRBV4-2|TRBJ2-2|-
TGTGCCAGCACCCAAGACTGGACAGACGGCACCGGGGAGCTGTTTTTT
CASTQDWTDGTGELFF
>-|TRBV5-6|TRBJ1-2|-
TGTGCCAGCAGCTTGGAATTCGGGGAGATTATCAATGGCTACACCTTC
CASSLEFGEIINGYTF
>-|TRBV9|TRBJ2-1|TRBD2
TGTGCCAGCAGCCCCAGGCCCTTAGCGGGAGGAGGTTACAATGAGCAGTTCTTC
CASSPRPLAGGGYNEQFF
>-|TRBV6-5|TRBJ1-1|-
TGTGCCAGCCGGGACCCACATGAAGCTTTCTTT
CASRDPHEAFF
>-|TRBV7-6|TRBJ1-1|TRBD1
TGTGCCAGCAGCTTAGCCCACAGGGGGGGAAACACTGAAGCTTTCTTT
CASSLAHRGGNTEAFF
>-|TRBV29-1|TRBJ2-7|-
TGCAGCGCCGTGGTCGGGGGCCAGTACGAGCAGTACTTC
CSAVVGGQYEQYF
>-|TRBV19|TRBJ2-1|-
TGTGCCAGTACCGCAACGGGGGGCGGCTCCTACAATGAGCAGTTCTTC
CASTATGGGSYNEQFF
>-|TRBV6-5|TRBJ2-7|TRBD1
TGTGCCAGCAGCTGGGGACAGGGATCCTCCTACGAGCAGTACTTC
CASSWGQGSSYEQYF
>few|TRBV4-3|TRBJ1-4|-
TGCGCCAGCAGCCCTGACAGAAATGAAAAACTGTTTTTT
CASSPDRNEKLFF
>-|TRBV7-9|TRBJ2-1|-
TGTGCCAGCAGCTCCCCGGGACACCTGAGCTCCTACAATGAGCAGTTCTTC
CASSSPGHLSSYNEQFF
>-|TRBV10-3|TRBJ1-4|-
TGTGCCAGCAGTCAACAACGTGCTAATGAAAAACTGTTTTTT
CASSQQRANEKLFF
>-|TRBV2|TRBJ2-5|-
TGTGCCAACAAGGAGAGCTACCAAGAGACCCAGTACTTC
CANKESYQETQYF
>-|TRBV6-1|TRBJ2-1|-
TGTGCCGTATTAGTCACCACCTACAATGAGCAGTTCTTC
CAVLVTTYNEQFF
>-|TRBV27|TRBJ2-3|TRBD2
TGTGCCAGCAGTTTGAGCGGGAGGCGCGGAGATACGCAGTATTTT
CASSLSGRRGDTQYF
>-|TRBV9|TRBJ1-3|-
TGTGCCAGCAGCGAGGACCTCTACTCTGGAAACACCATATATTTT
CASSEDLYSGNTIYF
>-|TRBV19|TRBJ1-1|-
TGTGCCAGTAGTATAGACCTGGAGGCTTTCTTT
CASSIDLEAFF
>once|TRBV15|TRBJ2-7|-
TGTGCCACCAGCAGCCGGGACATTTCCTACGAGCAGTACTTC
CATSSRDISYEQYF
>-|TRBV25-1|TRBJ1-2|-
TGTGCCAGCAGTGAATATGGGAGCTATGGCTACACCTTC
CASSEYGSYGYTF